What follows are 22 T cell receptor beta chains derived from one specimen sequenced in a study of OX40 agonist ivuxolimab in advanced cancers. TCRdb keeps only in-frame clones here, not all; method: immunoSEQ multiplex PCR. The data hold around 46,000 clones, with approximately 89% observed a single time. Sample: CD4+ or CD8+ T cells sorted from blood, taken in a trial of the OX40 agonist ivuxolimab. These TCRs come from an adult with an advanced solid tumor such as melanoma, head and neck, liver or kidney cancer.

The V gene is TRBV18, the J gene TRBJ2-5, with a possible D match to TRBD2 (5 bases). The V end lost 8 bases, the J end lost 4 bases, and 8 bases lay between the germline ends. This CDR3 has 11 residues. Germline CDR1 is KGHSH and CDR2 is LQKENI. CDR3: CASRTLETQYF. CDR3 nucleotides: TGTGCCAGCAGGACTTTAGAGACCCAGTACTTC. Full variable domain (rest looked up from reference TRBV18 and TRBJ2-5): NAGVMQNPRHLVRRRGQEARLRCSPMKGHSHVYWYRQLPEEGLKFMVYLQKENIIDESGMPKERFSAEFPKEGPSILRIQQVVRGDSAAYFCASRTLETQYFGPGTRLLVL.

The V gene is TRBV5-7, the J gene TRBJ2-7, with 7 positions matching TRBD2. TRBV5-7 is marked as an open reading frame, function uncertain. The CDR3 is made up of 14 amino acids. V shed 0 bases, J shed 6 bases, and the junction held 6 bases outside the gene matches. The CDR3 region is CASSLVGRGVEQYF. In DNA form, the CDR3 reads TGTGCCAGCAGCTTGGTTGGACGGGGGGTCGAGCAGTACTTC.

The genes are TRBV7-3 and TRBJ2-1; perhaps D is TRBD1 or TRBD2 (6 bases each). Trimming took 4 bases from V and 7 from J, leaving 20 bases between them. The CDR3 covers 16 residues. The germline V gene encodes CDR1 SGHTA and CDR2 FQGTGA. Here the CDR3 reads CASSSTVGGRGNEQFF. DNA of the CDR3: TGTGCCAGCAGCTCCACAGTGGGGGGCCGTGGAAATGAGCAGTTCTTC. Using reference TRBV7-3 and TRBJ2-1 for the parts outside the CDR3, the full variable domain is GAGVSQTPSNKVTEKGKYVELRCDPISGHTALYWYRQSLGQGPEFLIYFQGTGAADDSGLPNDRFFAVRPEGSVSTLKIQRTERGDSAVYLCASSSTVGGRGNEQFFGPGTRLTVL.

The CDR3: CATSEGGGQETQYF. CDR3 bases: TGTGCCACCTCCGAGGGAGGGGGGCAAGAGACCCAGTACTTC. The chain links TRBV15 to TRBJ2-5, with D perhaps matching TRBD2 (7 bases). Trimming left V 8 bases short and J 2 bases short, with 15 bases between. Germline CDR1 is LNHNV and CDR2 is YYDKDF (reference sequence). The CDR3 spans 14 residues.

By share, this clone counts as medium-sized. The chain carries TRBV11-2 and TRBJ1-1, with D possibly TRBD1 on 5 matching bases. Germline values: CDR1 SGHAT, CDR2 FQNNGV. V was clipped by 5 bases and J by 9 bases, with 19 bases between them. CDR3 size: 14 residues. The CDR3: CASSIPGTEVKAFF. CDR3 DNA sequence: TGTGCCAGCAGCATACCCGGGACGGAGGTTAAAGCTTTCTTT. The whole variable domain, filled in from reference TRBV11-2 and TRBJ1-1, reads EAGVAQSPRYKIIEKRQSVAFWCNPISGHATLYWYQQILGQGPKLLIQFQNNGVVDDSQLPKDRFSAERLKGVDSTLKIQPAKLEDSAVYLCASSIPGTEVKAFFGQGTRLTVV.

This chain links TRBV7-9 with TRBJ2-1, with a weak D call TRBD1 (6 bases). Deletions cut 5 bases from V and 8 bases from J, with 10 bases between. Germline CDR1 is SEHNR and CDR2 is FQNEAQ (reference sequence). This CDR3 has 12 residues. CDR3 nucleotide sequence: TGTGCCAGCAGCCTTGGGGGCGATGAGCAGTTCTTC. Translation: CASSLGGDEQFF.

The chain employs TRBV4-3 and TRBJ1-1, with a weak D call TRBD1 (5 bases). The germline CDR1 and CDR2 sequences are LGHNA and YSLEER. The CDR3 runs 13 residues. The ends were cut back, 3 bases at V and 3 bases at J, with 8 bases in the middle. CDR3 loop: CASSQGVDTEAFF. The CDR3 DNA reads as TGCGCCAGCAGCCAGGGGGTTGACACTGAAGCTTTCTTT.

The J gene is TRBJ2-7, the V gene TRBV27; no clear D. Trimming removed 5 bases from V and 5 bases from J, with 13 bases in between. The CDR3 covers 13 residues. Germline V gene lookup returns CDR1 MNHEY and CDR2 SMNVEV (reference sequence). CDR3 residues: CASSPRVYHEQYF. Written as DNA, the CDR3 is TGTGCCAGCAGTCCGAGAGTCTACCACGAGCAGTACTTC.

V gene TRBV6-4 combines with J gene TRBJ1-3; 7 bases are a match to TRBD1. The CDR3 extends over 14 amino acids. Germline V lookup: CDR1 MRHNA, CDR2 SNTAGT. Germline trimming cut 8 bases from V and 3 bases from J; bases unmatched to any gene: 7. CDR3 amino acids: CASADRENGNTIYF. The CDR3 DNA sequence: TGTGCCAGCGCAGACAGGGAAAATGGAAACACCATATATTTT.

The chain carries TRBV15 and TRBJ1-1; 7 nucleotides align to TRBD1. The CDR3 totals 13 residues. Germline-derived CDR1 and CDR2 are LNHNV and YYDKDF (reference sequence). The trim removed 8 bases at V and 1 base at J, leaving 4 bases unmatched. The CDR3 loop reads CATGDRENTEAFF. CDR3 coding DNA: TGTGCCACCGGGGACAGAGAGAACACTGAAGCTTTCTTT.

A single count supports this clone. This chain links TRBV9 with TRBJ2-3; D not certain. The germline V gene encodes CDR1 SGDLS and CDR2 YYNGEE. This CDR3 comprises 15 residues. With 3 bases removed from V and 1 base from J, the gap between germline ends came to 12 bases. The CDR3 is CASSALVGRTDTQYF. CDR3 sequence (DNA): TGTGCCAGCAGCGCCCTGGTTGGGCGCACAGATACGCAGTATTTT.

This chain connects TRBV2 to TRBJ1-2; D remains ambiguous. The germline gives CDR1 SNHLY, CDR2 FYNNEI. This CDR3 is built from 12 residues. Trimming shortened V by 6 bases and J by 6 bases, and 11 bases separated the two germline ends. The CDR3 nucleotides are TGTGCCAGCAGGGTAGGGTTACATGGCTACACCTTC. Its protein is CASRVGLHGYTF. Variable domain in full (rest from reference TRBV2 and TRBJ1-2): EPEVTQTPSHQVTQMGQEVILRCVPISNHLYFYWYRQILGQKVEFLVSFYNNEISEKSEIFDDQFSVERPDGSNFTLKIRSTKLEDSAMYFCASRVGLHGYTFGSGTRLTVV.

The rearrangement uses TRBV7-9 and TRBJ1-4; D perhaps matches TRBD1 (6 bases). The CDR3 runs 14 residues. CDR1 is SEHNR and CDR2 is FQNEAQ in the germline V gene (reference sequence). The V end lost 5 bases, the J end lost 8 bases, and 15 bases lay between the germline ends. The CDR3 region has the DNA TGTGCCAGCAGCCGGGAAAAGGGGGAAGAAAAACTGTTTTTT. It specifies CASSREKGEEKLFF.

The chain carries TRBV18 and TRBJ2-7; D perhaps matches TRBD2 (7 bases). The CDR3 totals 15 residues. Per the germline V gene, CDR1 is KGHSH and CDR2 is LQKENI. Trimming left V 0 bases short and J 7 bases short, with 16 bases between. This CDR3 reads CASSPPSGGAGEQYF. CDR3 sequence (DNA): TGTGCCAGCTCACCACCGAGTGGGGGGGCCGGGGAGCAGTACTTC.

The chain has TRBV11-2 and TRBJ2-7; D not certain. Germline CDR1 SGHAT, CDR2 FQNNGV. The CDR3 has 12 residues. V lost 3 bases to trimming and J lost 4 bases, with 7 bases between them. CDR3 in amino acids: CASSFPNYEQYF. The CDR3 nucleotides read TGTGCCAGCAGCTTTCCCAATTACGAGCAGTACTTC.

The chain uses TRBV11-2 and TRBJ2-7; maybe TRBD2 (6 bases). Trimming shortened V by 3 bases and J by 0 bases, and 6 bases separated the two germline ends. Germline-derived CDR1 and CDR2 are SGHAT and FQNNGV. The CDR3 has 13 residues. In nucleotides, the CDR3 is TGTGCCAGCAGCTTCGGGAGCTCCTACGAGCAGTACTTC. It yields the protein CASSFGSSYEQYF.

The chain is built from TRBV7-9 and TRBJ2-1, with D unclear. The germline V gene has CDR1 SEHNR and CDR2 FQNEAQ (reference sequence). The V end was cut by 4 bases, the J end by 0 bases, with 10 bases between. The CDR3 sequence is 15 residues long. This chain's CDR3 is CASSYPRSSYNEQFF. The CDR3 coding sequence is TGTGCCAGCAGCTATCCAAGGAGCTCCTACAATGAGCAGTTCTTC.

This chain joins TRBV15 and TRBJ2-6, with 11 bases matching TRBD1. The length of the CDR3 is 19 residues. Germline-derived CDR1 and CDR2 are LNHNV and YYDKDF (reference sequence). V dropped 4 bases and J dropped 0; count of bases not matched to a gene: 8. The CDR3 DNA follows: TGTGCCACCAGCAAACCAGGACAGGGGGCTTACTCTGGGGCCAACGTCCTGACTTTC. Its protein product is CATSKPGQGAYSGANVLTF.

This chain joins TRBV7-9 and TRBJ1-2; TRBD1 might be the D (6 bases). This CDR3 region has 14 residues. CDR1 and CDR2 (germline): SEHNR, FQNEAQ (reference sequence). V was clipped by 4 bases and J by 3 bases, with 12 bases between them. CDR3 loop: CASSYRDTDYGYTF. CDR3 nucleotides: TGTGCCAGCAGCTACCGGGACACGGACTATGGCTACACCTTC. The whole variable domain, filled in from reference TRBV7-9 and TRBJ1-2, reads DTGVSQNPRHKITKRGQNVTFRCDPISEHNRLYWYRQTLGQGPEFLTYFQNEAQLEKSRLLSDRFSAERPKGSFSTLEIQRTEQGDSAMYLCASSYRDTDYGYTFGSGTRLTVV.

The chain has TRBV4-1 and TRBJ2-1; 8 nucleotides align to TRBD2. The V segment lost 0 bases and the J segment 8 bases; nucleotides outside the gene matches: 9. CDR1 and CDR2 (germline): MGHRA, YSYEKL. The CDR3 covers 16 residues. The CDR3 bases are TGCGCCAGCAGCCAAGATAACGGGGGGGCCTTGGATGAGCAGTTCTTC. This sequence encodes CASSQDNGGALDEQFF.

The chain uses TRBV11-2 and TRBJ1-2; possibly TRBD1 for D (5 bases). This CDR3 contains 14 residues. Germline CDR1 reads SGHAT; CDR2 reads FQNNGV. The germline V and J ends were trimmed by 4 bases and 4 bases, with 13 bases remaining between them. In nucleotides, the CDR3 is TGTGCCAGCAGCTCCAATAAGGGGTTCTATGGCTACACCTTC. Its protein is CASSSNKGFYGYTF.

The chain employs TRBV5-6 and TRBJ1-1, with D possibly being TRBD1 (6 bases). CDR1 is SGHDT, CDR2 YYEEEE, per germline. CDR3 length: 14 amino acids. Trimming shortened V by 2 bases and J by 0 bases, and 8 bases separated the two germline ends. The CDR3 protein is CASSFQGMNTEAFF. The CDR3 coding sequence is TGTGCCAGCAGCTTCCAGGGGATGAACACTGAAGCTTTCTTT.